Presented here are 9 T cell receptor beta chains from one specimen sequenced in a study of T-cell reconstitution after alpha-beta-depleted transplantation in children. TCRbeta library preparation incorporated unique molecular identifiers. MiXCR, run by TCRdb on the PCR reads, gives a single entry per CDR3 protein. The table lists over 120,000 distinct CDR3 sequences, roughly 8.8% of them singletons. Here the sequenced sample was PBMCs, mostly from graft donor cells, taken 180 days after TCRalphabeta/CD19-depleted stem cell transplant. All receptors come from a female patient aged 2-9 years who had a stem cell transplant for congenital amegakaryocytic thrombocytopenia, so the T cells may come from the graft donor.

Only a few counts were recorded for this clonotype. This CDR3 is CASTRGEHPTYEQYF. The CDR3 DNA reads TGTGCCAGCACCAGAGGGGAGCACCCCACCTACGAGCAGTACTTC. The chain carries TRBV5-5 and TRBJ2-7; possibly TRBD1 or TRBD2 for D (5 bases each). In germline, CDR1 is SGHKS, CDR2 YYEKEE (reference sequence). Trimming cost V 6 bases and J 2 bases, with 18 bases left between them. The CDR3 totals 15 residues.

This clonotype was counted ten times or more. The V gene is TRBV20-1, the J gene TRBJ2-5; D uncertain. This CDR3 contains 14 residues. Deletions cut 5 bases from V and 2 bases from J, with 15 bases between. The germline gives CDR1 DFQATT, CDR2 SNEGSKA (reference sequence). The CDR3 nucleotides are TGCAGTGCTTTCCCTCTTTCGGGTCAAGAGACCCAGTACTTC. This encodes CSAFPLSGQETQYF.

This clonotype occurred many times. The rearrangement joins TRBV18 to TRBJ2-1, with 11 bases fitting TRBD2. V lost 0 bases, J lost 7 bases, and 11 bases stayed unmatched. The CDR3 contains 18 residues. The germline V gene encodes CDR1 KGHSH and CDR2 LQKENI. CDR3 protein: CASSPPVLAGGPGNEQFF. The CDR3 coding sequence is TGTGCCAGCTCACCACCCGTGTTAGCGGGAGGGCCGGGAAATGAGCAGTTCTTC.

The table lists this clonotype with many counts. The chain joins TRBV20-1 to TRBJ2-1; 8 bases agree with TRBD2. V was clipped by 0 bases and J by 12 bases; unmatched bases: 10. CDR1 DFQATT and CDR2 SNEGSKA come from the germline V gene (reference sequence). The CDR3 sequence is 14 residues long. The CDR3 is CSARDISAGETQFF. The CDR3 DNA reads TGCAGTGCTAGAGACATATCAGCGGGGGAGACGCAGTTCTTC.

The V call is TRBV12-3 or TRBV12-4, the J call TRBJ1-5, with D possibly being TRBD1 (5 bases). V shed 1 base and J shed 6 bases, with 10 bases lying between them. This CDR3 has 14 residues. CDR3 sequence: CASSLGWGRQPQHF. The CDR3 coding sequence is TGTGCCAGCAGTTTAGGTTGGGGCCGTCAGCCCCAGCATTTT.

A few counts support this clonotype. J is TRBJ2-6 and V is TRBV5-5; D is possibly TRBD1 (6 bases). CDR1 SGHKS and CDR2 YYEKEE come from the germline V gene (reference sequence). The V and J ends lost 1 base and 3 bases respectively, with 17 bases between them. The CDR3 covers 18 residues. The CDR3 sequence is CASSLTTGRGFGANVLTF. In DNA, the CDR3 is TGTGCCAGCAGCTTGACGACAGGTCGAGGGTTTGGGGCCAACGTCCTGACTTTC.

This clonotype has at least ten counts. This chain connects TRBV7-9 to TRBJ2-7; D is ambiguous. Trimming removed 5 bases from V and 5 bases from J, with 10 bases in between. The CDR3 has 12 amino acids. Per germline, CDR1 SEHNR and CDR2 FQNEAQ (reference sequence). The CDR3 is CASSPPGNEQYF. CDR3 coding DNA: TGTGCCAGCAGCCCCCCCGGAAACGAGCAGTACTTC.

This clonotype occurred many times. The chain carries TRBV12-3 or TRBV12-4 and TRBJ2-1; TRBD2 might be the D (6 bases). The CDR3 contains 15 residues. The V gene lost 4 bases and the J gene lost 2 bases, with 12 bases spanning the gap. This chain's CDR3 is CASSSPRGPYNEQFF. CDR3 bases: TGTGCCAGCAGTTCCCCGCGGGGACCCTACAATGAGCAGTTCTTC.

This clonotype showed up many times. V and J are TRBV29-1 and TRBJ1-2, with D hard to call. Germline V gene lookup returns CDR1 SQVTM and CDR2 ANQGSEA. Trimming removed 2 bases from V and 6 bases from J, with 16 bases in between. CDR3 length equals 14 residues. The CDR3 protein is CSVEPLRREDGYTF. Written as DNA, the CDR3 is TGCAGCGTTGAACCCTTGCGGAGGGAGGATGGCTACACCTTC. Full variable domain (rest looked up from reference TRBV29-1 and TRBJ1-2): SAVISQKPSRDICQRGTSLTIQCQVDSQVTMMFWYRQQPGQSLTLIATANQGSEATYESGFVIDKFPISRPNLTFSTLTVSNMSPEDSSIYLCSVEPLRREDGYTFGSGTRLTVV.